A selection of T cell receptor beta chains follows, all from one sample in a study of monozygotic twins with inflammatory bowel disease. TCRdb re-called the 5' RACE reads; every CDR3 protein appears as one record, without DNA. The sample shows some 100,000 distinct CDR3 sequences, and around 12% sits with its ten largest clones. Sequenced material: blood. The receptors were gathered from a human donor with ulcerative colitis or Crohn's disease, or a healthy co-twin of an affected twin (not recorded which). Both conserved end residues are part of each CDR3. Each record gives: CDR3 length, J gene, V gene, CDR3 protein.

>15|TRBJ1-5|TRBV27
CASSFAGDRDQPQHF
>17|TRBJ2-5|TRBV7-9
CASSWLDDPPYQETQYF
>13|TRBJ2-7|TRBV3-1
CASSHQGMYEQYF
>14|TRBJ2-7|TRBV20-1
CSARPPSGVFEQYF
>14|TRBJ2-2|TRBV10-3
CAISARQNTGELFF
>14|TRBJ2-1|TRBV29-1
CSVGLPGLNNEQFF
>14|TRBJ1-1|TRBV4-2
CASSQDSRGQGAFF
>14|TRBJ1-2|TRBV20-1
CSARRYNLNYGYTF
>16|TRBJ2-7|TRBV23-1
CASSQLSVSRSYEQYF
>14|TRBJ2-3|TRBV2
CASSEVGRGGPQYF
>17|TRBJ2-1|TRBV29-1
CSVGHRLRDVSYNEQFF
>16|TRBJ2-7|TRBV7-2
CASSLAPSGSFYEQYF
>13|TRBJ2-3|TRBV5-6
CASSFGLADTQYF
>15|TRBJ1-1|TRBV12-3/TRBV12-4
CASSFRTLPNTEAFF
>15|TRBJ2-3|TRBV6-2/TRBV6-3
CASKRTGPGTDTQYF
>15|TRBJ2-1|TRBV4-3
CASSQGQGDYNEQFF
>17|TRBJ2-4|TRBV5-1
CARFTYRAKVAKNIQYF
>15|TRBJ1-2|TRBV9
CASSMDSGAYYGYTF
>16|TRBJ2-7|TRBV6-2/TRBV6-3
CASSYGPGTGTYEQYF
>15|TRBJ2-3|TRBV27
CASWKPGQGTDTQYF
>16|TRBJ2-1|TRBV20-1
CSARDWPSGRAGEQFF
>14|TRBJ1-5|TRBV7-8
CASSAGFGNQPQHF
>15|TRBJ2-3|TRBV6-5
CASESLREGGDTQYF
>17|TRBJ2-6|TRBV7-2
CASSASWTGSGANVLTF
>14|TRBJ1-1|TRBV7-9
CASSSLTGDTEAFF
>18|TRBJ2-1|TRBV19
CASSVGIGLAGGVNEQFF
>17|TRBJ2-2|TRBV27
CASSQTSGGADTGELFF
>21|TRBJ2-1|TRBV14
CASSHRPPGLAGAHSYNEQFF
>15|TRBJ2-5|TRBV11-2
CASSPTTGGGETQYF
>15|TRBJ1-3|TRBV7-8
CASSQPDPSGNTIYF
>16|TRBJ2-1|TRBV9
CASSDGTSGGYNEQFF
>14|TRBJ2-1|TRBV20-1
CSAREGSGYDEQFF
>15|TRBJ1-2|TRBV4-3
CASTQDQGFLYGYTF
>13|TRBJ2-2|TRBV29-1
CSVAETNTGELFF
>15|TRBJ2-5|TRBV9
CASSVASRGGETQYF
>15|TRBJ1-1|TRBV5-1
CASSSQTGSNTEAFF
>13|TRBJ1-4|TRBV12-3/TRBV12-4
CASTRGTNEKLFF
>13|TRBJ1-5|TRBV5-1
CASSWEGRQPQHF
>12|TRBJ2-7|TRBV6-2/TRBV6-3
CASTDRVHEQYF
>18|TRBJ2-5|TRBV10-3
CAISESNRGWETQETQYF
>13|TRBJ1-1|TRBV9
CASSVAVSTEAFF
>14|TRBJ1-4|TRBV10-3
CAISDRATNEKLFF
>13|TRBJ2-1|TRBV5-6
CASSVGTYNEQFF
>16|TRBJ2-1|TRBV7-9
CASSFGLAGRYNEQFF
>11|TRBJ2-7|TRBV20-1
CGLAGLYEQYF
>13|TRBJ2-7|TRBV27
CASSLHTGGEQYF
>16|TRBJ2-1|TRBV29-1
CSVEDLDRGPYNEQFF
>12|TRBJ2-1|TRBV6-2/TRBV6-3
CAIAAGEGEQFF
>15|TRBJ2-7|TRBV20-1
CSASSGTSDSYEQYF
>13|TRBJ2-1|TRBV5-1
CASSMTGANEQFF
>16|TRBJ2-2|TRBV12-3/TRBV12-4
CASSFSFTGGAGELFF